This passage covers 19 T cell receptor beta chains from one sample sequenced in a study of cytomegalovirus exposure and HLA in healthy donors. The PCR ran on 60 Vbeta and 13 Jbeta primers. Assay: immunoSEQ multiplex PCR; the TCRdb copy retains only in-frame clones and omits some. The table includes 85,000 to 120,000 clones, 71% detected once. Sequencing was performed on PBMCs. The receptor set was obtained from a female donor in good health and CMV-seronegative.

This chain connects TRBV5-1 to TRBJ2-1; 12 nucleotides line up with TRBD2. This CDR3 comprises 16 residues. V was clipped by 4 bases and J by 2 bases; unmatched bases: 4. The germline V gene has CDR1 SGHRS and CDR2 YFSETQ. CDR3 coding DNA: TGCGCCAGCAGCCCGCTAGCGGGAGGGCCCTACAATGAGCAGTTCTTC. It yields the protein CASSPLAGGPYNEQFF.

This clone was seen a handful of times. The V call is TRBV25-1, the J call TRBJ2-7, with TRBD2 identical over 7 bases. With V trimmed by 8 bases and J by 0 bases, 4 bases remained unmatched. This CDR3 is built from 13 residues. The V gene's germline CDR1 is MGHDK and CDR2 SYGVNS. The CDR3 DNA follows: TGTGCCAGCGGGAGGGCCGGCTCCTACGAGCAGTACTTC. This codes for CASGRAGSYEQYF.

The chain uses TRBV18 and TRBJ2-3; no clear D gene. There are 17 residues in the CDR3. V was shortened by 1 base and J by 2 bases, with 16 bases between the two germline ends. Germline-derived CDR1 and CDR2 are KGHSH and LQKENI. The CDR3 DNA sequence: TGTGCCAGCTCACCACGGGCCGCTCTCACCCTCACAGATACGCAGTATTTT. Translation: CASSPRAALTLTDTQYF.

This sequence joins TRBV4-3 and TRBJ2-3, with unresolved D. The germline V gene has CDR1 LGHNA and CDR2 YSLEER. This CDR3 contains 14 residues. V was pared by 0 bases and J by 3 bases, with 7 bases between. CDR3 residues: CASSQDSSTDTQYF. CDR3 in DNA: TGCGCCAGCAGCCAAGATTCCTCTACAGATACGCAGTATTTT.

Here the CDR3 reads CASSPDTYEQYF. DNA of the CDR3: TGTGCCAGCAGCCCGGACACCTACGAGCAGTACTTC. The chain combines TRBV9 with TRBJ2-7, with a possible D match to TRBD1 (5 bases). Germline-derived CDR1 and CDR2 are SGDLS and YYNGEE. Trimming removed 4 bases from V and 2 bases from J, with 7 bases in between. The CDR3 is made up of 12 amino acids. Full variable domain (missing parts from reference TRBV9 and TRBJ2-7): DSGVTQTPKHLITATGQRVTLRCSPRSGDLSVYWYQQSLDQGLQFLIQYYNGEERAKGNILERFSAQQFPDLHSELNLSSLELGDSALYFCASSPDTYEQYFGPGTRLTVT.

The chain couples TRBV7-9 to TRBJ2-7, with D maybe TRBD2 (5 bases). The ends were cut back, 1 base at V and 3 bases at J, with 10 bases in the middle. Germline lookup yields CDR1 SEHNR and CDR2 FQNEAQ (reference sequence). The CDR3 is 14 residues long. The CDR3 DNA reads TGTGCCAGCAGCTTAGTGCCCGGGAACTACGAGCAGTACTTC. This codes for CASSLVPGNYEQYF.

The rearrangement uses TRBV19 and TRBJ1-5; 8 bases fit TRBD1. This CDR3 contains 15 residues. With V trimmed by 5 bases and J by 5 bases, 8 bases remained unmatched. Germline V gene data show CDR1 as LNHDA and CDR2 as SQIVND (reference sequence). Written as DNA, the CDR3 is TGTGCCAGTAGTCTGGACAGGGATCGCGATCAGCCCCAGCATTTT. As protein: CASSLDRDRDQPQHF.

This rearrangement joins TRBV5-5 to TRBJ2-7; TRBD2 is a possible D gene (5 bases). CDR3 length: 16 amino acids. Trimming cost V 3 bases and J 3 bases, with 19 bases left between them. Germline values: CDR1 SGHKS, CDR2 YYEKEE (reference sequence). The CDR3 DNA reads TGTGCCAGCAGCTCTAGCCGCGCAGGCAGCCTCTACGAGCAGTACTTC. Its protein product is CASSSSRAGSLYEQYF.

J is TRBJ1-5 and V is TRBV25-1; no definite D call. This CDR3 comprises 13 residues. V was cut by 5 bases and J by 4 bases, with 9 bases left in between. CDR1 and CDR2 (germline): MGHDK, SYGVNS. DNA for the CDR3: TGTGCCAGCAGTCATCACGGGAATCAGCCCCAGCATTTT. This translates into CASSHHGNQPQHF.

This clone was observed many times. V is TRBV5-4 and J is TRBJ2-2; D may be TRBD1 (5 bases). Trimming removed 9 bases from V and 4 bases from J, with 16 bases in between. The CDR3 runs to 14 residues. Germline V gene data show CDR1 as SGHNT and CDR2 as YYREEE (reference sequence). CDR3 bases: TGTGCCACCGAACAGGACCGAGGCACCGGGGAGCTGTTTTTT. It is translated as CATEQDRGTGELFF.

The chain has TRBV7-8 and TRBJ1-1, with D perhaps matching TRBD1 (5 bases). CDR3 length: 12 residues. V was clipped by 5 bases and J by 3 bases, with 7 bases between them. Germline loops: CDR1 SGHVS, CDR2 FQNEAQ. The CDR3 DNA reads TGTGCCAGCAGCCGCAGGGACACTGAAGCTTTCTTT. Translated: CASSRRDTEAFF.

The rearrangement joins TRBV7-3 to TRBJ2-5; 7 nucleotides match TRBD2. Germline CDR1 and CDR2: SGHTA and FQGTGA. The CDR3 is 15 residues long. V dropped 2 bases and J dropped 5; count of bases not matched to a gene: 8. CDR3 loop: CASSLHGLGDETQYF. Written as DNA, the CDR3 is TGTGCCAGCAGCTTACACGGACTAGGCGATGAGACCCAGTACTTC.

This clone was counted a few times. The junction and the germline gene differ at one end; a read error may be behind it. The chain joins TRBV5-5 to TRBJ1-2; D unclear. The CDR3 is 11 amino acids. The V gene's germline CDR1 is SGHKS and CDR2 YYEKEE (reference sequence). The CDR3 here is CASEEVGRFTF. CDR3 bases: TGTGCCAGCGAGGAAGTAGGCCGCTTCACTTTC.

The chain recombines TRBV11-2 with TRBJ2-7; no clear D. Trimming took off 6 bases at V and 3 bases at J, with 9 bases between the two ends. CDR1 is SGHAT and CDR2 is FQNNGV in the germline V gene. The CDR3 contains 12 residues. This chain's CDR3 is CASRGADYEQYF. The CDR3 region has the DNA TGTGCCAGCAGAGGCGCGGACTACGAGCAGTACTTC.

The rearrangement joins TRBV29-1 to TRBJ2-4; 9 nucleotides agree with TRBD1. V gave up 0 bases and J gave up 0 bases; unmatched junction bases: 15. Germline CDR1 and CDR2: SQVTM and ANQGSEA. This CDR3 contains 20 residues. CDR3 bases: TGCAGCGTTGAAGAAACAACAGGGGGCAGGGCGGAATTAGCCAAAAACATTCAGTACTTC. Its translation: CSVEETTGGRAELAKNIQYF.

The sample holds a few counts of this clone. The rearrangement links TRBV7-9 to TRBJ2-7; possible D gene TRBD2, 6 bases. Germline-derived CDR1 and CDR2 are SEHNR and FQNEAQ (reference sequence). The V end was cut by 1 base, the J end by 0 bases, with 13 bases between. The CDR3 spans 16 residues. CDR3 protein: CASSLVLGGVSYEQYF. Written as DNA, the CDR3 is TGTGCCAGCAGCTTAGTTCTTGGCGGGGTCTCCTACGAGCAGTACTTC.

The genes are TRBV5-8 and TRBJ1-1; 11 bases are shared with TRBD1. This CDR3 is built from 16 residues. V was pared by 4 bases and J by 4 bases, with 9 bases of the junction left unmatched. The V gene's germline CDR1 is SGHTS and CDR2 YDEGEE. In nucleotides, the CDR3 is TGTGCCAGCAGCCGTCTGGACAGGGGGCGCGGCACTGAAGCTTTCTTT. Its protein is CASSRLDRGRGTEAFF.

CDR3 sequence (DNA): TGCGCCAGCAGCCAGATCGGACAGGGGGACGAAAAACTGTTTTTT. It yields the protein CASSQIGQGDEKLFF. The chain recombines TRBV4-1 with TRBJ1-4; 10 nucleotides line up with TRBD1. The CDR3 sequence is 15 residues long. V shed 3 bases and J 8 bases; nucleotides not matched to a gene: 6. Germline V gene data show CDR1 as MGHRA and CDR2 as YSYEKL.

This CDR3 reads CASGAGQGYEQYF. The CDR3 DNA is TGTGCCAGCGGGGCGGGGCAGGGCTACGAGCAGTACTTC. The rearrangement links TRBV7-6 to TRBJ2-7; TRBD2 might be the D (6 bases). Trimming took 8 bases from V and 3 from J, leaving 14 bases between them. This CDR3 comprises 13 residues. Germline V CDR1 and CDR2: SGHVS, FNYEAQ.